This T cell receptor (beta chain) was documented in a study of metastatic and nonmetastatic thyroid tumors (dated by TCRdb to 2018 to 2021). Describing the broader study: For patients with malignant and with benign thyroid disease, the researchers compared repertoires between peripheral blood samples and tumor or nodule tissue samples.

No patient had received any treatment before thyroid surgery. The study retrospectively analysed patient clinical samples collected from 2012 to 2018 using T-cell receptor beta sequencing. The CDR1 and CDR2 encoded by the germline V gene are MNHEY and SVGEGT. From the cysteine up to the phenylalanine, the CDR3 has a length of 13 residues. Just CDR3 DNA is preserved here, 39 bases in frame from base 1. V ends up 7 bases short and J 7 bases short, with an unmatched junction base count of 7. Many counts were recorded for this clone. The antigen it recognizes is unknown. No base quality values were provided; no much bigger clone lies one nucleotide off. Broad study findings and their caveats: In both blood and tumor samples, malignant tumors were reported to have significantly higher TCR beta diversity than benign nodules.

The library came from PCR. The sequencer listed for this sample is Illumina HiSeq 4000. High-throughput sequencing was used to profile the CDR3 region of the TCR beta-chain in every patient. As for the authors' bioinformatics: Drawing on CDR3 differences between clinicopathological groups, the researchers built a classifier meant to tell apart patients with distant-metastatic papillary thyroid cancer. To measure repertoire diversity the researchers used the Shannon index, while the Morisita-Horn index served to gauge how similar the tumor and blood repertoires were. TCRdb reworked the public reads: Q25 trimming with fastp, MiXCR clone assembly, productive beta chains retained. The V and J calls shown here were made by TCRdb, not taken from the authors' results. This sample holds fewer than 20,000 clones; about 22% were observed only once. The ten largest clones capture about a fifth of the sample.

Sequenced input: adjacent normal tissue. The receptor chain draws on TRBV6-2 or TRBV6-3 and TRBJ2-1; TRBD1 matches 7 bases in the middle. This TCR derives from a female donor with papillary thyroid cancer or a benign thyroid nodule (not recorded which). Some clones in this sample may be carry-over from other donors' samples. The CDR3 has the sequence CASTKEGANEQFF. The nucleotide sequence is given as TGTGCCAGCACCAAAGAGGGGGCGAATGAGCAGTTCTTC.